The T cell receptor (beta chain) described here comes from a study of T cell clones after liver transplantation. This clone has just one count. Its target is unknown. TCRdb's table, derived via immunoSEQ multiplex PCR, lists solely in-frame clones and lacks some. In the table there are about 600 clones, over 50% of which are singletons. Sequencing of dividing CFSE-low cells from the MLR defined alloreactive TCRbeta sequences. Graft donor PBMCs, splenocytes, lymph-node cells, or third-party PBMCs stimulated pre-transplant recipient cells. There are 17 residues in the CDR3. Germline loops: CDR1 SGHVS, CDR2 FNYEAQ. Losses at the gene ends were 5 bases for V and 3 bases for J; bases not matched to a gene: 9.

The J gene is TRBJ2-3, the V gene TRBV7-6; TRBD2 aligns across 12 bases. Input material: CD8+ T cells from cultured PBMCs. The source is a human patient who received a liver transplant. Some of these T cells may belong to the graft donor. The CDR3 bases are TGTGCCAGCAGCCCTTCAGGACTAGCGGGAAGGACAGATACGCAGTATTTT. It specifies CASSPSGLAGRTDTQYF.